These 9 T cell receptor beta chains were sequenced from one sample in a study of cytomegalovirus exposure and HLA in healthy donors. Primers: 60 Vbeta forward and 13 Jbeta reverse. Data came from immunoSEQ multiplex PCR; TCRdb stores just in-frame clones and leaves some out. The sample yields about 160,000 clones, approximately 80% seen once. Sequencing input: PBMCs. These receptors were taken from a woman in her thirties or forties in good health and CMV-seropositive.

This clone has just one count. The genes are TRBV7-6 and TRBJ1-5; possibly TRBD1 for D (5 bases). This CDR3 comprises 13 residues. Trimming pared 5 bases from V and 4 bases from J, leaving 9 bases between. CDR1 is SGHVS and CDR2 is FNYEAQ in the germline V gene. The CDR3 DNA sequence: TGTGCCAGCAGCGCGACAGTGAATCAGCCCCAGCATTTT. Amino acid sequence: CASSATVNQPQHF.

This rearrangement joins TRBV6-1 to TRBJ1-2; D remains ambiguous. The germline gives CDR1 MNHNS, CDR2 SASEGT. The CDR3 totals 15 residues. V lost 2 bases and J lost 0, with 10 bases in between. This CDR3 reads CASSEFFLTNYGYTF. The CDR3 nucleotides are TGTGCCAGCAGTGAATTCTTCCTTACTAACTATGGCTACACCTTC.

The rearrangement uses TRBV6-1 and TRBJ1-4; 7 nucleotides line up with TRBD1. J was trimmed by 0 bases and V by 1 base; bases with no gene match: 8. The CDR3 is 18 amino acids. Germline CDR1 reads MNHNS; CDR2 reads SASEGT. The CDR3: CASSEGMGQPATNEKLFF. The CDR3 DNA sequence: TGTGCCAGCAGTGAAGGGATGGGACAGCCAGCAACTAATGAAAAACTGTTTTTT.

V gene TRBV27 combines with J gene TRBJ2-6; 7 nucleotides align to TRBD2. Per the germline V gene, CDR1 is MNHEY and CDR2 is SMNVEV (reference sequence). This CDR3 region has 16 residues. V was pared by 5 bases and J by 2 bases, with 6 bases of the junction left unmatched. CDR3 amino acids: CASSLIGGAGANVLTF. The CDR3 bases are TGTGCCAGCAGTCTTATTGGGGGGGCTGGGGCCAACGTCCTGACTTTC.

V and J are TRBV6-5 and TRBJ1-3, with TRBD1 identical over 9 bases. Trimming took 6 bases from V and 7 from J; bases not matched to a gene: 10. The CDR3 length is 15 residues. Per germline, CDR1 MNHEY and CDR2 SVGAGI. The CDR3 here is CASSSTGTGTNTIYF. In DNA form, the CDR3 reads TGTGCCAGCAGCTCGACCGGGACAGGGACTAACACCATATATTTT.

This clone was found a few times. A junction end diverges from the germline sequence, so it may reflect a read error. The chain has TRBV7-9 and TRBJ1-1; D not resolved. Germline lookup yields CDR1 SEHNR and CDR2 FQNEAQ (reference sequence). The CDR3 runs 11 residues. The CDR3 loop reads CSSSQMTEAFF. For the CDR3, the DNA is TGTTCCAGCAGCCAAATGACTGAAGCTTTCTTT. Supplemented by reference TRBV7-9 and TRBJ1-1, the full variable domain reads DTGVSQNPRHKITKRGQNVTFRCDPISEHNRLYWYRQTLGQGPEFLTYFQNEAQLEKSRLLSDRFSAERPKGSFSTLEIQRTEQGDSAMYLCSSSQMTEAFFGQGTRLTVV.

This clone came up a few times. This rearrangement joins TRBV5-6 to TRBJ1-2; D perhaps matches TRBD1 (5 bases). The CDR3 loop spans 15 amino acids. The ends were cut back, 4 bases at V and 4 bases at J, with 17 bases in the middle. Germline CDR1 reads SGHDT; CDR2 reads YYEEEE. This chain's CDR3 is CASSVVGGEAYGYTF. The CDR3 DNA is TGTGCCAGCAGCGTGGTTGGGGGGGAGGCCTATGGCTACACCTTC.

The CDR3 spells CASSESGRGNEAFF. Written as DNA, the CDR3 is TGTGCCAGCAGTGAATCCGGTCGCGGTAATGAAGCTTTCTTT. The chain carries TRBV6-1 and TRBJ1-1, with unresolved D. Germline V gene sequence: CDR1 MNHNS, CDR2 SASEGT. Trimming shortened V by 2 bases and J by 7 bases, and 14 bases separated the two germline ends. The CDR3 totals 14 residues.

The sample holds one count of this clone. The chain employs TRBV4-3 and TRBJ2-3; D remains unclear. CDR1 is LGHNA and CDR2 is YSLEER in the germline V gene. The CDR3 has 14 amino acids. The V end lost 0 bases, the J end lost 0 bases, and 4 bases lay between the germline ends. CDR3 sequence reads: CASSQDVSTDTQYF. CDR3 bases: TGCGCCAGCAGCCAAGACGTTAGCACAGATACGCAGTATTTT.